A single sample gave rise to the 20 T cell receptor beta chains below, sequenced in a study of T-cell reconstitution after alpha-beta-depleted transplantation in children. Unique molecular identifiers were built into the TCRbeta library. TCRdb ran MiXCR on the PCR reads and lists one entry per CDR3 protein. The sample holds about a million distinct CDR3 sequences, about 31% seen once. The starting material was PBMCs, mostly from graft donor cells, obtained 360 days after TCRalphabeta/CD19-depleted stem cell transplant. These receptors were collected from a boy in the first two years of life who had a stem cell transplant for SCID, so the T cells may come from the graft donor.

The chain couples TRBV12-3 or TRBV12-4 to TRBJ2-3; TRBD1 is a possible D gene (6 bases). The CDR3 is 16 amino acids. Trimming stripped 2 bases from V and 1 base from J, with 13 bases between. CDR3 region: CASSLFQGYGTDTQYF. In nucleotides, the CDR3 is TGTGCCAGCAGTTTATTTCAGGGGTACGGCACAGATACGCAGTATTTT.

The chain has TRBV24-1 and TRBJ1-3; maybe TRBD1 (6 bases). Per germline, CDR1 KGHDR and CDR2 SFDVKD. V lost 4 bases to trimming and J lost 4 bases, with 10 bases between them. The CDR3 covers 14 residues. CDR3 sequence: CATSDPDRGNTIYF. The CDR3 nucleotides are TGTGCCACCAGTGACCCCGACAGGGGAAACACCATATATTTT.

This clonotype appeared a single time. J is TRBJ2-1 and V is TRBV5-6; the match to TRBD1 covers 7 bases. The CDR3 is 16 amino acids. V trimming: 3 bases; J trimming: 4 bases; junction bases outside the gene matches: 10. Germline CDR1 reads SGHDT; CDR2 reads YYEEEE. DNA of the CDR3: TGTGCCAGCAGCTGGGACAGCATTACTTATTACAATGAGCAGTTCTTC. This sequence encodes CASSWDSITYYNEQFF.

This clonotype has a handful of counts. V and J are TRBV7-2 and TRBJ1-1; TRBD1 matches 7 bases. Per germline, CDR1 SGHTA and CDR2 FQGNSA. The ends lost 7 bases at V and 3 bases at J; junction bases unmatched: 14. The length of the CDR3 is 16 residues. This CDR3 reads CASNGGGALKYTEAFF. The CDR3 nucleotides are TGTGCCAGCAACGGAGGGGGCGCGCTCAAATACACTGAAGCTTTCTTT. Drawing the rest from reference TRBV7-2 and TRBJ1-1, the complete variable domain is GAGVSQSPSNKVTEKGKDVELRCDPISGHTALYWYRQSLGQGLEFLIYFQGNSAPDKSGLPSDRFSAERTGGSVSTLTIQRTQQEDSAVYLCASNGGGALKYTEAFFGQGTRLTVV.

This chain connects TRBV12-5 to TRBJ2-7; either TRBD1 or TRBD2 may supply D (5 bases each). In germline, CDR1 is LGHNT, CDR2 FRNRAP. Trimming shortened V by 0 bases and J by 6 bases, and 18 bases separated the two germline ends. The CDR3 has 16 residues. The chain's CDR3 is CASGLVRPGTLGEQYF. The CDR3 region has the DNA TGTGCTAGTGGTTTGGTAAGGCCCGGGACCCTCGGCGAGCAGTACTTC. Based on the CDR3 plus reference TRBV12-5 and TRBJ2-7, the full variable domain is DARVTQTPRHKVTEMGQEVTMRCQPILGHNTVFWYRQTMMQGLELLAYFRNRAPLDDSGMPKDRFSAEMPDATLATLKIQPSEPRDSAVYFCASGLVRPGTLGEQYFGPGTRLTVT.

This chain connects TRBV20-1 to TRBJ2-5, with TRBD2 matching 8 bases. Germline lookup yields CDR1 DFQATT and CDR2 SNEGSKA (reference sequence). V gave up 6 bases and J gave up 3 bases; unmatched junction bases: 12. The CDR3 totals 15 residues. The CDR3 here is CSAPGTRVLEETQYF. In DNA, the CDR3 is TGCAGTGCCCCCGGGACTAGAGTCTTGGAAGAGACCCAGTACTTC.

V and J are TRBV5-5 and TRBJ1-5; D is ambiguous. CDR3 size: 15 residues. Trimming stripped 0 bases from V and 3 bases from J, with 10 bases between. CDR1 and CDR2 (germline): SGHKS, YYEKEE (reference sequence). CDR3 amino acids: CASSLGPSFNQPQHF. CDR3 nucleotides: TGTGCCAGCAGCTTGGGACCCTCGTTCAATCAGCCCCAGCATTTT.

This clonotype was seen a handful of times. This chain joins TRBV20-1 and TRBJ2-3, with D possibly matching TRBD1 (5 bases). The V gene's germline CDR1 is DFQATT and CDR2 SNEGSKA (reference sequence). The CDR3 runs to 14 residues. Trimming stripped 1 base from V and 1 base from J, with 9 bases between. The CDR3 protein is CSARGGRGTDTQYF. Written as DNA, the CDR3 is TGCAGTGCTAGAGGCGGCAGGGGCACAGATACGCAGTATTTT.

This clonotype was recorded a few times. This CDR3 is CASSYYPTNEQFF. CDR3 sequence (DNA): TGTGCCAGCAGTTATTATCCCACTAATGAGCAGTTCTTC. The genes are TRBV6-2 or TRBV6-3 and TRBJ2-1, with no clear D. The CDR3 loop spans 13 amino acids. From germline, CDR1 is MNHEY and CDR2 SVGEGT. V was trimmed by 3 bases and J by 7 bases, leaving 10 bases between them.

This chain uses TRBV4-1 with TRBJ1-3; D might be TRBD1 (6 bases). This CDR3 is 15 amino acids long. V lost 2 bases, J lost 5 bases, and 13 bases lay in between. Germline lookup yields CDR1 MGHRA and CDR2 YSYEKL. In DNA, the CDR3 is TGCGCCAGCAGCCAATTACAGGGTCGGCGAAACACCATATATTTT. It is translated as CASSQLQGRRNTIYF.

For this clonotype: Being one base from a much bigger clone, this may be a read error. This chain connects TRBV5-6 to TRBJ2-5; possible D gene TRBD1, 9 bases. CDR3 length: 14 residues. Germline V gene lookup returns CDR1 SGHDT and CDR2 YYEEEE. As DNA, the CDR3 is TGTGCCATCAGCGGGGGACAGGGCCAAGAGACCCAGTACTTC. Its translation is CAISGGQGQETQYF.

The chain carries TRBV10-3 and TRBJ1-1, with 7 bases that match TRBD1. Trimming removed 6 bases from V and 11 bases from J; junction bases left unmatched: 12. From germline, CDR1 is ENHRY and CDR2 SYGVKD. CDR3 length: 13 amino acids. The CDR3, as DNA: TGTGCCATCAGGGACCGACAGGGAATTGTGGCTTTCTTT. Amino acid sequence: CAIRDRQGIVAFF.

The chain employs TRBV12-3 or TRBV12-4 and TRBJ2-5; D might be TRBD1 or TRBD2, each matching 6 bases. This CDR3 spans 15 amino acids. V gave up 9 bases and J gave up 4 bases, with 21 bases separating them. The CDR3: CASSRRGAAPETQYF. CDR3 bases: TGTGCCAGTTCTCGAAGGGGGGCCGCCCCAGAGACCCAGTACTTC.

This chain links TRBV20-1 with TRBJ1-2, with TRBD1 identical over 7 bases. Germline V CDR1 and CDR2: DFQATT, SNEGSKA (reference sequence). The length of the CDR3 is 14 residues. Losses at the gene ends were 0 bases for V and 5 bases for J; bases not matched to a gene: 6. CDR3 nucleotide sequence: TGCAGTGCTAGAGATCGGGGGACAGTATATGGCTACACCTTC. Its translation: CSARDRGTVYGYTF.

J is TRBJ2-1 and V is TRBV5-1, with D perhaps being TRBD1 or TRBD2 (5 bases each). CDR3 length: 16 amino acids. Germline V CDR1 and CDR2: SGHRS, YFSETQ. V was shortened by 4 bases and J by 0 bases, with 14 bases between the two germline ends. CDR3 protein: CASSARPGSSYNEQFF. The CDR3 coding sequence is TGCGCCAGCAGCGCGCGGCCAGGGAGCTCCTACAATGAGCAGTTCTTC.

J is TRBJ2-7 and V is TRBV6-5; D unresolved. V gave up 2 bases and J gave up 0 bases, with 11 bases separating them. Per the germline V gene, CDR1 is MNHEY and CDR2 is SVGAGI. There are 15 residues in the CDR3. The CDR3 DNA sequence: TGTGCCAGCAGTTACGAGCGCGGAAGCTCCTACGAGCAGTACTTC. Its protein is CASSYERGSSYEQYF.

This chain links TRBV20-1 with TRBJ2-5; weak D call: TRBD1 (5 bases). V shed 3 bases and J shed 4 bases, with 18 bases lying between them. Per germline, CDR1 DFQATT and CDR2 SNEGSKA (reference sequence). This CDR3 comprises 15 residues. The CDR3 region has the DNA TGCAGTGCTAGGAAAAGGCTCGGTAGGGGAGAGACCCAGTACTTC. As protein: CSARKRLGRGETQYF.

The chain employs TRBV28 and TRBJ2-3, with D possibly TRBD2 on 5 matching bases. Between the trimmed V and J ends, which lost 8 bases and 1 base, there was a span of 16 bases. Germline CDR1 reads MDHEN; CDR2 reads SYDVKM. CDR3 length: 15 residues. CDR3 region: CASAPGLFRTDTQYF. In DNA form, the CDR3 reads TGTGCCAGCGCCCCCGGACTCTTCCGCACAGATACGCAGTATTTT.

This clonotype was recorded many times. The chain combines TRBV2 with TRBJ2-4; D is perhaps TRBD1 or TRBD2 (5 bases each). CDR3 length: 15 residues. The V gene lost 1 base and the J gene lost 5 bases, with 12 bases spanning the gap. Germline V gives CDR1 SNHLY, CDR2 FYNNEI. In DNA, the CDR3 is TGTGCCAGCAGTGAAGTGAGAGGGGTTCAAAACATTCAGTACTTC. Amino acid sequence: CASSEVRGVQNIQYF.

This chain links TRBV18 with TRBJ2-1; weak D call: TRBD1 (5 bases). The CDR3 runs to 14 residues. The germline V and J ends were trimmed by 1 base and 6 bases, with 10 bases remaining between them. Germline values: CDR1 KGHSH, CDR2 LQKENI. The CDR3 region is CASSPQGKGNEQFF. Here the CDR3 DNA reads TGTGCCAGCTCACCACAGGGGAAGGGCAATGAGCAGTTCTTC.